This T cell receptor beta chain emerged from a study of cytomegalovirus exposure and HLA in healthy donors. General study results and limits: The study labeled 164 TCR beta chains cytomegalovirus-associated.

The donors were in the roughly 120-subject validation cohort, distinct from the roughly 600-subject first cohort. This clone was counted once. Its antigen remains unknown. With 2 bases removed from V and 7 bases from J, the gap between germline ends came to 11 bases. The CDR3 length is 13 residues. Germline-derived CDR1 and CDR2 are MNHNY and SVGAGI (reference sequence). The protocol was immunoSEQ multiplex PCR, while the TCRdb copy is restricted to in-frame clones and leaves out a portion. The top ten hold 1% to 1.5% of the sample, which has some 130,000 clones, about 91% seen once. J is TRBJ1-2 and V is TRBV6-6; D is unclear. The clonotype was recovered from a woman under 30 in good health and CMV-seronegative. The sequenced sample consisted of PBMCs. In DNA, the CDR3 is TGTGCCAGCAGTTACAGCGGGTCTTTTGGCTACACCTTC. It encodes CASSYSGSFGYTF.